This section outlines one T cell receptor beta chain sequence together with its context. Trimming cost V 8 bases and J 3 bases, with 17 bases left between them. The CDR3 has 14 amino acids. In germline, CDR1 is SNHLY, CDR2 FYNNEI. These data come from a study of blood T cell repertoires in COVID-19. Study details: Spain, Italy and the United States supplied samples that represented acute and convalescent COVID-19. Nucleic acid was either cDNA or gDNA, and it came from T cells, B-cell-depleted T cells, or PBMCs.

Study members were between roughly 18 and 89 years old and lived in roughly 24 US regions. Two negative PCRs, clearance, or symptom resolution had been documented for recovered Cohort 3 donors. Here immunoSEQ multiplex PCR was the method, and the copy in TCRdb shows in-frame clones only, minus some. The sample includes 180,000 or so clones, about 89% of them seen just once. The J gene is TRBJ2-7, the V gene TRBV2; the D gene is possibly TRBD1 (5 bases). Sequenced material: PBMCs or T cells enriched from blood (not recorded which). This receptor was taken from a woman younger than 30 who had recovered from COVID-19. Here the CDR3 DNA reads TGTGCCAGCGCCCCACCAAGGGGTGTCTACGAGCAGTACTTC. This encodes CASAPPRGVYEQYF.